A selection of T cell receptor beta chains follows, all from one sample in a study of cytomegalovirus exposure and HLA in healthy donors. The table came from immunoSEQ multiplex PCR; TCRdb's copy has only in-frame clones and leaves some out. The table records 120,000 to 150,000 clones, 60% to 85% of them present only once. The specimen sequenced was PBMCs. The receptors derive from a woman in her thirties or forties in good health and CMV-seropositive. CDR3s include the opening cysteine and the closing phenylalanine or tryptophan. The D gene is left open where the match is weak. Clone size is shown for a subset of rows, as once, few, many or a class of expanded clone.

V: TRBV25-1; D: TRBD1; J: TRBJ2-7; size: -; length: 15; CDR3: CASSATGAGSYEQYF; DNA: TGTGCCAGCAGTGCTACAGGGGCGGGTTCCTACGAGCAGTACTTC
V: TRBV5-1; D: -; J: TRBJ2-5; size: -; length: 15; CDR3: CASIETGHREETQYF; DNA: TGCGCCAGCATCGAGACCGGGCACAGGGAAGAGACCCAGTACTTC
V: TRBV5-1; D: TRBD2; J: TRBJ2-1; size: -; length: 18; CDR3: CASSINGPLAGGYNEQFF; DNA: TGCGCCAGCAGCATAAACGGCCCTCTAGCGGGGGGTTACAATGAGCAGTTCTTC
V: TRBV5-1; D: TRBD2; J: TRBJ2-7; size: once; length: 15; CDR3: CASSSSGLAAGEQYF; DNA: TGCGCCAGCAGCTCCTCGGGACTAGCGGCGGGGGAGCAGTACTTC
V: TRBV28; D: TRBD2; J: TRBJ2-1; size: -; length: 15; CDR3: CASSILAGADNEQFF; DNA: TGTGCCAGCAGTATCCTAGCGGGGGCAGACAATGAGCAGTTCTTC
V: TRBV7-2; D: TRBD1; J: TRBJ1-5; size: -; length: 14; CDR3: CASSSYRGDQPQHF; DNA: TGTGCCAGCAGCTCATACAGGGGGGACCAGCCCCAGCATTTT
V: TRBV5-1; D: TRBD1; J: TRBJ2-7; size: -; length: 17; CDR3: CASSLEGQGAVGYEQYF; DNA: TGCGCCAGCAGCTTGGAGGGACAGGGGGCGGTGGGCTACGAGCAGTACTTC
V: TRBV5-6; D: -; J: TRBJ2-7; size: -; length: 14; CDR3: CASSLGAPAGEQYF; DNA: TGTGCCAGCAGCCTGGGGGCCCCCGCGGGTGAGCAGTACTTC
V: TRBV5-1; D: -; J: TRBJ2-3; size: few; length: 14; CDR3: CASSLAVSTDTQYF; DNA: TGCGCCAGCAGCTTGGCAGTCAGCACAGATACGCAGTATTTT
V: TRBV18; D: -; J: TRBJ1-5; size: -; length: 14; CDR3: CASSPGGAFQPQHF; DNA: TGTGCCAGCTCACCCGGGGGGGCATTTCAGCCCCAGCATTTT
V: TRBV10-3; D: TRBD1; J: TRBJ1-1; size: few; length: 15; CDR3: CAISEPQDRGFGAFF; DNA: TGTGCCATCAGTGAGCCCCAGGACAGGGGGTTTGGGGCTTTCTTT
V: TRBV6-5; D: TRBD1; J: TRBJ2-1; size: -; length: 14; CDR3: CASSYGDRGNEQFF; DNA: TGTGCCAGCAGTTACGGGGACAGGGGCAATGAGCAGTTCTTC
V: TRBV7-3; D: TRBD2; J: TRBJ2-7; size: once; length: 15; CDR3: CASSLDGGLAVEQYF; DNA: TGTGCCAGCAGCTTGGACGGGGGACTAGCTGTAGAGCAGTACTTC
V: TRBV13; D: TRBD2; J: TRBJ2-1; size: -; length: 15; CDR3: CASSLQGGSYNEQFF; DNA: TGTGCCAGCAGCTTGCAGGGAGGGTCCTACAATGAGCAGTTCTTC
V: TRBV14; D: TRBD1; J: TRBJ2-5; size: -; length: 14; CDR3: CASRRQGASETQYF; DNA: TGTGCCAGCAGGCGACAGGGGGCTTCGGAGACCCAGTACTTC
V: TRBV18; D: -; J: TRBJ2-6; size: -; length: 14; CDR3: CASSPGPGANVLTF; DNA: TGTGCCAGCTCACCAGGGCCTGGGGCCAACGTCCTGACTTTC
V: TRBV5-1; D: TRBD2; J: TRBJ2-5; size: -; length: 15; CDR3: CASSLLRGIEETQYF; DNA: TGCGCCAGCAGCTTGTTGCGGGGGATTGAAGAGACCCAGTACTTC
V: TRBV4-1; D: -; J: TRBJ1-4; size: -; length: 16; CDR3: CASSQDRPGVGEKLFF; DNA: TGCGCCAGCAGCCAAGACAGGCCCGGGGTGGGTGAAAAACTGTTTTTT
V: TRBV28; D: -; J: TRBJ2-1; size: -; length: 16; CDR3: CASSFRFGRGRDEQFF; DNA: TGTGCCAGCAGTTTTCGTTTCGGCAGGGGACGGGATGAGCAGTTCTTC
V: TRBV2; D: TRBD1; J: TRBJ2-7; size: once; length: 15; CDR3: CASSESWTGGYEQYF; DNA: TGTGCCAGCAGTGAATCCTGGACAGGGGGCTACGAGCAGTACTTC
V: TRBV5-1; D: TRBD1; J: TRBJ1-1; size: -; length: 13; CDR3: CASTGQGNTEAFF; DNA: TGCGCCAGCACCGGACAGGGGAACACTGAAGCTTTCTTT
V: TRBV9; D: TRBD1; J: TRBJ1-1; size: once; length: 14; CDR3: CASSGDRGLTEAFF; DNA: TGTGCCAGCAGCGGAGATAGGGGGCTTACTGAAGCTTTCTTT
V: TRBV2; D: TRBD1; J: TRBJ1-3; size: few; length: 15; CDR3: CASRADRAGGNTIYF; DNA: TGTGCCAGCAGAGCCGACAGGGCGGGTGGAAACACCATATATTTT
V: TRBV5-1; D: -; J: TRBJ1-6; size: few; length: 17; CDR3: CASSPRGGSIDNSPLHF; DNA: TGCGCCAGCAGCCCCCGGGGGGGCTCAATAGATAACTCACCCCTCCACTTT
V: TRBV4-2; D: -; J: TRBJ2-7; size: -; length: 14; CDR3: CASTPPRRGYEQYF; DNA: TGTGCCAGCACCCCACCGAGGCGGGGCTACGAGCAGTACTTC
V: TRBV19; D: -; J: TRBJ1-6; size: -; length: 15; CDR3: CASSIVGQDNSPLHF; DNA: TGTGCCAGTAGTATAGTGGGACAAGATAATTCACCCCTCCACTTT
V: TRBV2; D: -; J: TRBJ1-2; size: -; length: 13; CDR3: CASRAWEGNGYTF; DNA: TGTGCCAGCAGAGCCTGGGAGGGTAATGGCTACACCTTC